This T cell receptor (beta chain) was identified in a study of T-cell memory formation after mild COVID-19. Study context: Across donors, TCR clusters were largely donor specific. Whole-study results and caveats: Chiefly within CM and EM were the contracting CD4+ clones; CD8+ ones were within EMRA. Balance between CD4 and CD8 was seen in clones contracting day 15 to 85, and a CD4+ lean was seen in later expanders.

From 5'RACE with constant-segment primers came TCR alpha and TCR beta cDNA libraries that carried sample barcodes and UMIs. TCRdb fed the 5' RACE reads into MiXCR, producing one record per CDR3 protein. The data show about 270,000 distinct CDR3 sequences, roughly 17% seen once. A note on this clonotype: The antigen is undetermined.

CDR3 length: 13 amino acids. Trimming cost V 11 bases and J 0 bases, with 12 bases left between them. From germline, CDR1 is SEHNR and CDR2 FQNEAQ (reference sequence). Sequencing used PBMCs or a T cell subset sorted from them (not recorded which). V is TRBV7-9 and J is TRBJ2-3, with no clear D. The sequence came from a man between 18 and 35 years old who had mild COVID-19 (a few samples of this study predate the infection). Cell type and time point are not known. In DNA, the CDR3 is TGTGCCGCCAGCCGTGCTAGCACAGATACGCAGTATTTT. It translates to CAASRASTDTQYF.